The 23 T cell receptor beta chains below come from one sample, sequenced in a study of patients and donors after allogeneic stem cell transplantation. TCRdb redid the calling of the RT-PCR reads with MiXCR, one entry per CDR3 protein. The repertoire holds 800,000 to 1,000,000 distinct CDR3 sequences, 18% seen once, with around 6% in the top ten. The sequenced sample was blood, either unsorted or a sorted T cell fraction (not recorded which). All receptors derive from a human donor who was either an allogeneic HSCT recipient or a stem cell or donor lymphocyte infusion donor (not recorded which). It is not recorded whose cells these are; they may come from a transplant donor.

Note on this clonotype: In this CDR3 the conserved last residue, phenylalanine or tryptophan, is missing, so a read error is likely. The V call is TRBV20-1, the J call TRBJ2-1; TRBD2 aligns across 7 bases. J gave up 8 bases and V 6 bases, and 13 bases lay outside the gene matches. The germline CDR1 and CDR2 sequences are DFQATT and SNEGSKA (reference sequence). The length of the CDR3 is 14 residues. CDR3 amino acids: CSATRTRLAYEQFS. The CDR3 region has the DNA TGCAGTGCAACCCGGACGAGACTAGCTTATGAGCAGTTCTCC.

The sample holds a few counts of this clonotype. The chain carries TRBV4-3 and TRBJ2-7, with 9 bases lining up with TRBD1. The CDR3 has 15 residues. The V segment lost 3 bases and the J segment 3 bases; nucleotides outside the gene matches: 6. Looked up from germline, CDR1 is LGHNA and CDR2 is YSLEER. CDR3 loop: CASSQDRDRDYEQYF. For the CDR3, the DNA is TGCGCCAGCAGCCAGGACCGGGACAGGGACTACGAGCAGTACTTC.

The V call is TRBV12-3 or TRBV12-4, the J call TRBJ2-1, with a weak D call TRBD1 (5 bases). V lost 0 bases, J lost 0 bases, and 12 bases lay in between. The CDR3 covers 17 residues. CDR3 sequence reads: CASSLAPGSSSYNEQFF. The CDR3 nucleotides read TGTGCCAGCAGTTTAGCACCAGGGTCCAGCTCCTACAATGAGCAGTTCTTC.

This clonotype was observed a handful of times. This chain joins TRBV11-1 and TRBJ2-7, with TRBD2 matching 15 bases. Germline V lookup: CDR1 SGHAT, CDR2 FQDESV (reference sequence). The CDR3 contains 17 residues. With V trimmed by 4 bases and J by 2 bases, 6 bases remained unmatched. CDR3 amino acids: CASSSQGLAGGTYEQYF. The CDR3 region has the DNA TGTGCCAGCAGCTCCCAGGGACTAGCGGGAGGCACCTACGAGCAGTACTTC. The full variable domain, with the rest looked up from reference TRBV11-1 and TRBJ2-7, is EAEVAQSPRYKITEKSQAVAFWCDPISGHATLYWYRQILGQGPELLVQFQDESVVDDSQLPKDRFSAERLKGVDSTLKIQPAELGDSAMYLCASSSQGLAGGTYEQYFGPGTRLTVT.

This chain links TRBV6-1 with TRBJ1-3, with D unclear. The V end lost 7 bases, the J end lost 3 bases, and 16 bases lay between the germline ends. This CDR3 has 15 residues. Germline-derived CDR1 and CDR2 are MNHNS and SASEGT. CDR3 in amino acids: CASTLNPTGGNTIYF. The CDR3 DNA follows: TGTGCCAGCACATTAAATCCGACCGGTGGAAACACCATATATTTT.

The rearrangement joins TRBV14 to TRBJ1-4; D is unresolved. Trimming removed 2 bases from V and 0 bases from J, with 10 bases in between. CDR3 length: 16 amino acids. From germline, CDR1 is SGHDN and CDR2 FVKESK. CDR3: CASSQTGGATNEKLFF. Here the CDR3 DNA reads TGTGCCAGCAGCCAAACGGGCGGTGCAACTAATGAAAAACTGTTTTTT.

The V and J genes are TRBV20-1 and TRBJ1-1; D is unresolved. V lost 3 bases to trimming and J lost 6 bases, with 11 bases between them. The CDR3 contains 12 residues. Germline CDR1 and CDR2: DFQATT and SNEGSKA (reference sequence). CDR3 amino acids: CSASGQIPEAFF. The CDR3 region has the DNA TGCAGTGCTAGTGGTCAGATCCCTGAAGCTTTCTTT.

The chain uses TRBV6-1 and TRBJ1-5; D is undetermined. In germline, CDR1 is MNHNS, CDR2 SASEGT. Trimming took off 2 bases at V and 5 bases at J, with 13 bases between the two ends. This CDR3 is built from 15 residues. The chain's CDR3 is CASSEMFLGYQPQHF. Here the CDR3 DNA reads TGTGCCAGCAGTGAAATGTTCCTAGGGTATCAGCCCCAGCATTTT.

The chain is built from TRBV6-1 and TRBJ1-5; D gene uncertain. The CDR3 sequence is 13 residues long. Germline values: CDR1 MNHNS, CDR2 SASEGT. V was cut by 5 bases and J by 4 bases, with 9 bases left in between. This CDR3 reads CASSRAPNQPQHF. The CDR3 nucleotides are TGTGCCAGCAGTCGGGCCCCAAATCAGCCCCAGCATTTT.

This clonotype has just a few counts. This chain uses TRBV4-1 with TRBJ1-1; possibly TRBD1 for D (6 bases). Germline assignment: CDR1 MGHRA and CDR2 YSYEKL. Trimming pared 2 bases from V and 2 bases from J, leaving 12 bases between. The length of the CDR3 is 15 residues. The CDR3 reads CASSQPTGSNTEAFF. The CDR3, as DNA: TGCGCCAGCAGCCAACCGACAGGTTCTAACACTGAAGCTTTCTTT.

This clonotype was counted between two and nine times. The rearrangement links TRBV20-1 to TRBJ2-5, with a weak D call TRBD2 (5 bases). Trimming cost V 1 base and J 5 bases, with 14 bases left between them. The germline CDR1 and CDR2 sequences are DFQATT and SNEGSKA (reference sequence). This CDR3 region has 14 residues. The CDR3 spells CSARAGNQVETQYF. In DNA, the CDR3 is TGCAGTGCTAGAGCGGGGAACCAAGTGGAGACCCAGTACTTC.

The chain links TRBV7-6 to TRBJ2-7; the D is unclear. This CDR3 has 12 residues. V shed 5 bases and J shed 3 bases, with 8 bases lying between them. Germline CDR1 is SGHVS and CDR2 is FNYEAQ. The CDR3 region has the DNA TGTGCCAGCAGCGGGATAGACTACGAGCAGTACTTC. Amino acids: CASSGIDYEQYF.

This clonotype occurred a few times. The chain joins TRBV29-1 to TRBJ1-2; possibly TRBD1 for D (6 bases). Germline V gene data show CDR1 as SQVTM and CDR2 as ANQGSEA. This CDR3 spans 13 amino acids. The chain's CDR3 is CSDDHRVLYGYTF. CDR3 in DNA: TGCAGTGATGACCACAGGGTCCTCTATGGCTACACCTTC.

This clonotype was picked up a small number of times. This chain links TRBV6-5 with TRBJ1-2; D remains unclear. Trimming stripped 0 bases from V and 1 base from J, with 6 bases between. The CDR3 is 14 residues long. Germline values: CDR1 MNHEY, CDR2 SVGAGI. CDR3 in DNA: TGTGCCAGCAGTTACTCGACTGATAACTATGGCTACACCTTC. This encodes CASSYSTDNYGYTF.

In this sample, this clonotype turned up many times. This chain uses TRBV29-1 with TRBJ2-1; the D gene is possibly TRBD1 (5 bases). The CDR3 consists of 13 residues. V lost 0 bases, J lost 8 bases, and 11 bases lay in between. Germline CDR1 is SQVTM and CDR2 is ANQGSEA. The CDR3 region has the DNA TGCAGCGTTGAAGATATGGGGCGCGATGAGCAGTTCTTC. It specifies CSVEDMGRDEQFF.

This clonotype was seen a single time. CDR3 in DNA: TGTGCCAGCAGTGAGGCTAGCGGTAGACTTCACACCGGGGAGCTGTTTTTT. Encoded protein: CASSEASGRLHTGELFF. The genes are TRBV2 and TRBJ2-2; 7 nucleotides align to TRBD2. Germline V gene lookup returns CDR1 SNHLY and CDR2 FYNNEI. The CDR3 sequence is 17 residues long. V shed 3 bases and J 3 bases; nucleotides not matched to a gene: 10.

This clonotype was counted a few times. The rearrangement uses TRBV11-2 and TRBJ1-5; no clear D gene. The germline V and J ends were trimmed by 1 base and 3 bases, with 16 bases remaining between them. Germline V lookup: CDR1 SGHAT, CDR2 FQNNGV. CDR3 length equals 17 residues. The CDR3 nucleotides are TGTGCCAGCAGCTTAGTCTCGGTCCGTACCGACAATCAGCCCCAGCATTTT. Protein sequence: CASSLVSVRTDNQPQHF.

This clonotype was seen a handful of times. The V and J genes are TRBV3-1 and TRBJ2-7, with 7 bases fitting TRBD1. J gave up 0 bases and V 4 bases, and 15 bases lay outside the gene matches. Germline CDR1 is LGHDT and CDR2 is YNNKEL (reference sequence). The CDR3 runs to 18 residues. The CDR3 nucleotides are TGTGCCAGCAGCCCACAGGGGTTCCGCCATGCCCTCTCCTACGAGCAGTACTTC. This translates into CASSPQGFRHALSYEQYF.

CDR3 protein: CASSLKRINSPLHF. In nucleotides, the CDR3 is TGTGCCAGCAGTTTGAAACGGATTAATTCACCCCTCCACTTT. The chain recombines TRBV27 with TRBJ1-6; D gene ambiguous. The CDR3 spans 14 residues. Trimming cost V 3 bases and J 6 bases, with 9 bases left between them. CDR1 and CDR2 from the germline V gene are MNHEY and SMNVEV (reference sequence).

The chain employs TRBV6-1 and TRBJ2-6; D gene ambiguous. Trimming removed 7 bases from V and 2 bases from J, with 6 bases in between. Germline values: CDR1 MNHNS, CDR2 SASEGT. This CDR3 has 13 amino acids. CDR3 DNA: TGTGCCAGCAAATACCCTGGGGCCAACGTCCTGACTTTC. It translates to CASKYPGANVLTF.

The chain combines TRBV12-5 with TRBJ2-3; the D gene is possibly TRBD1 (5 bases). The CDR3 contains 13 residues. Trimming cost V 2 bases and J 3 bases, with 6 bases left between them. Germline lookup yields CDR1 LGHNT and CDR2 FRNRAP. CDR3 sequence: CASGLPGTDTQYF. CDR3 nucleotides: TGTGCTAGTGGTTTGCCAGGGACAGATACGCAGTATTTT.

The V and J genes are TRBV12-3 or TRBV12-4 and TRBJ2-7; TRBD1 matches 7 bases. This CDR3 comprises 12 residues. V lost 6 bases and J lost 6; bases outside the gene matches: 5. Here the CDR3 DNA reads TGTGCCAGCAGACGCGGACAGGTCGAGCAGTACTTC. It encodes CASRRGQVEQYF.

This clonotype has more than one count but fewer than ten. The chain couples TRBV5-4 to TRBJ2-1, with 7 positions matching TRBD1. V gave up 4 bases and J gave up 7 bases; unmatched junction bases: 8. CDR3 length: 14 amino acids. Germline CDR1 is SGHNT and CDR2 is YYREEE (reference sequence). DNA for the CDR3: TGTGCCAGCAGCCTGCGACCGACAGGGAATGAGCAGTTCTTC. Its translation: CASSLRPTGNEQFF.